This T cell receptor beta chain was sequenced in a study of T-cell memory formation after mild COVID-19. Across the whole study: Largely donor-specific sequence clusters came from two donors. Study findings and constraints: Later expanders leaned CD4+, whereas day 15 to 85 contracting clones were balanced CD4/CD8. Memory sampled before infection contained some responding clones, suggesting cross-reactive memory joined. Mainly in CM and EM were contracting CD4+ clones; CD8+ were in EMRA.

This clonotype was seen more than once but under ten times. Its matching antigen is unknown. MiXCR was run by TCRdb on the 5' RACE reads, yielding one entry per CDR3 protein. The sample carries about 600,000 distinct CDR3 sequences, about a fifth recorded once. Germline trimming cut 3 bases from V and 5 bases from J; bases unmatched to any gene: 5. Germline values: CDR1 SEHNR, CDR2 FQNEAQ (reference sequence). The CDR3 has 15 residues. The sample comprised PBMCs or a T cell subset sorted from them (not recorded which). This rearrangement joins TRBV7-9 to TRBJ2-5; 11 bases agree with TRBD2. The receptor's source is an adult woman who had mild COVID-19 (a few samples of this study predate the infection). Cell type and time point are not known. The CDR3 is CASSFPTSGSETQYF. The DNA for the CDR3 is TGTGCCAGCAGCTTTCCAACTAGCGGGAGTGAGACCCAGTACTTC.